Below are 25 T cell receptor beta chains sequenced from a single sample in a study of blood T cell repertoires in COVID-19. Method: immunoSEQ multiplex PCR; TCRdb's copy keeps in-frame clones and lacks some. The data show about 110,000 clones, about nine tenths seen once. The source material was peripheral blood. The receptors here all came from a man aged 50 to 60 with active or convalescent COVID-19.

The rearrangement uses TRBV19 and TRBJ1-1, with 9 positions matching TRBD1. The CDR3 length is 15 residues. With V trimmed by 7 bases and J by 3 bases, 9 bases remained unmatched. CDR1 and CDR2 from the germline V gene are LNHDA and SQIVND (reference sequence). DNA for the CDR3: TGTGCCAGTAAGAGGGACAGGGAAAGGGACACTGAAGCTTTCTTT. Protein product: CASKRDRERDTEAFF.

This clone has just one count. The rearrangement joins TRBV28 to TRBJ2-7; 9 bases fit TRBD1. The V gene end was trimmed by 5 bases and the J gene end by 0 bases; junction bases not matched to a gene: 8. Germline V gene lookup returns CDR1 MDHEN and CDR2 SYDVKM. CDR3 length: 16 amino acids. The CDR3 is CASSQTGTGSSYEQYF. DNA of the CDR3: TGTGCCAGCAGTCAAACCGGGACAGGGAGCTCCTACGAGCAGTACTTC. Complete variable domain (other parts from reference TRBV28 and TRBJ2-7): DVKVTQSSRYLVKRTGEKVFLECVQDMDHENMFWYRQDPGLGLRLIYFSYDVKMKEKGDIPEGYSVSREKKERFSLILESASTNQTSMYLCASSQTGTGSSYEQYFGPGTRLTVT.

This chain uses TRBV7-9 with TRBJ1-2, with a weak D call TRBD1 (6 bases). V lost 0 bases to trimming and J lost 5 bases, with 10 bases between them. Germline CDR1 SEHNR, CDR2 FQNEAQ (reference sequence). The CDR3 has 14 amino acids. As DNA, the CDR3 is TGTGCCAGCAGCTTAGCAGGGACACCTTATGGCTACACCTTC. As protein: CASSLAGTPYGYTF.

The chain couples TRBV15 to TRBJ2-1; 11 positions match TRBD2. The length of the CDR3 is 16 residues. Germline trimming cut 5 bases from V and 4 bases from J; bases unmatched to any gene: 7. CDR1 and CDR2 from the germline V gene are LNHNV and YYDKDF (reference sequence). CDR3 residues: CATSAFGTSGYNEQFF. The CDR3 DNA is TGTGCCACCAGCGCCTTCGGGACTAGCGGATACAATGAGCAGTTCTTC. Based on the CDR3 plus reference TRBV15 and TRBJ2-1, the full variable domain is DAMVIQNPRYQVTQFGKPVTLSCSQTLNHNVMYWYQQKSSQAPKLLFHYYDKDFNNEADTPDNFQSRRPNTSFCFLDIRSPGLGDTAMYLCATSAFGTSGYNEQFFGPGTRLTVL.

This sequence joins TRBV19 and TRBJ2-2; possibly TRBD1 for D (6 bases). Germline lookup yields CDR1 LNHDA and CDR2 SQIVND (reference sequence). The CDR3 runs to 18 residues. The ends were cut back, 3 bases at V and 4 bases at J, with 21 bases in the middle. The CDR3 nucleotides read TGTGCCAGTAGTATCCCGGGACATAAGACAAGGTTCACCGGGGAGCTGTTTTTT. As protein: CASSIPGHKTRFTGELFF.

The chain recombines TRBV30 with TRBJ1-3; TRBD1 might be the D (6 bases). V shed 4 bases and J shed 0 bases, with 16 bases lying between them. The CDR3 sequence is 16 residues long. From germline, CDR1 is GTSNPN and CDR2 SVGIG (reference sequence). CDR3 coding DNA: TGTGCCTGGACCAGGGGAACAATATCCTCTGGAAACACCATATATTTT. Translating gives CAWTRGTISSGNTIYF.

The CDR3 nucleotides are TGTGCCAGTAGCAAAAACAGGGGGGAGACCCAGTACTTC. Its protein product is CASSKNRGETQYF. This rearrangement joins TRBV19 to TRBJ2-5; 8 bases agree with TRBD1. V lost 6 bases, J lost 5 bases, and 5 bases stayed unmatched. Germline values: CDR1 LNHDA, CDR2 SQIVND (reference sequence). The CDR3 is made up of 13 amino acids.

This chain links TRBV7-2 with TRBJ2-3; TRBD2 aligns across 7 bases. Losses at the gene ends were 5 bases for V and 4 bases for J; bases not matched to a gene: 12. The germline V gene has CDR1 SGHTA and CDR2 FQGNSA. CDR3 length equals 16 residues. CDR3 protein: CASSLRGAGASDTQYF. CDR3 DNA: TGTGCCAGCAGCCTAAGAGGGGCGGGAGCCTCAGATACGCAGTATTTT.

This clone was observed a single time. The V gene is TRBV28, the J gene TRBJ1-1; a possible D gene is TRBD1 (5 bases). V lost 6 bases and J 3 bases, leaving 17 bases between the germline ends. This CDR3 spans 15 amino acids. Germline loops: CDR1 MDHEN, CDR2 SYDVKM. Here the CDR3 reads CASRQAWGAYTEAFF. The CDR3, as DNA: TGTGCCAGCAGACAAGCATGGGGCGCGTACACTGAAGCTTTCTTT.

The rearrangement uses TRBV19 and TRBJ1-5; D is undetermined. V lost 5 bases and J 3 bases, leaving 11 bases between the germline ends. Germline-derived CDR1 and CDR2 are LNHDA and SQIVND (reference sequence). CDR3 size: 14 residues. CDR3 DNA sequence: TGTGCCAGTAGTCCACAACGATCCAATCAGCCCCAGCATTTT. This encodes CASSPQRSNQPQHF. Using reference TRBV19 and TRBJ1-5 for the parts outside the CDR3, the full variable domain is DGGITQSPKYLFRKEGQNVTLSCEQNLNHDAMYWYRQDPGQGLRLIYYSQIVNDFQKGDIAEGYSVSREKKESFPLTVTSAQKNPTAFYLCASSPQRSNQPQHFGDGTRLSIL.

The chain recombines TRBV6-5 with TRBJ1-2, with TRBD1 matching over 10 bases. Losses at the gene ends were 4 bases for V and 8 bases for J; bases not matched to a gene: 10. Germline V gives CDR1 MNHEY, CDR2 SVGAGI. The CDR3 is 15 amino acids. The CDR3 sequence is CASSFNRDRGLGYTF. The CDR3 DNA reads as TGTGCCAGCAGTTTTAACCGGGACAGGGGACTCGGCTACACCTTC.

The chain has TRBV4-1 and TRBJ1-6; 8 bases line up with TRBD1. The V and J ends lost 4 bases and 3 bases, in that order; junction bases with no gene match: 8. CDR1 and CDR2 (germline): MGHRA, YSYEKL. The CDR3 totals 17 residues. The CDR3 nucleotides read TGCGCCAGCAGCCCCGGACAGGGTCAAGGCTATAATTCACCCCTCCACTTT. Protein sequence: CASSPGQGQGYNSPLHF.

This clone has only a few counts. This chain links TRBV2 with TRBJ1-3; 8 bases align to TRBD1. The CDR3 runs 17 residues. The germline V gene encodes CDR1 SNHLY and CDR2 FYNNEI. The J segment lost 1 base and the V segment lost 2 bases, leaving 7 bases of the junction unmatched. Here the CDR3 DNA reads TGTGCCAGCAGTGAATCGGGCAGGGGGCAGTCTGGAAACACCATATATTTT. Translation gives CASSESGRGQSGNTIYF.

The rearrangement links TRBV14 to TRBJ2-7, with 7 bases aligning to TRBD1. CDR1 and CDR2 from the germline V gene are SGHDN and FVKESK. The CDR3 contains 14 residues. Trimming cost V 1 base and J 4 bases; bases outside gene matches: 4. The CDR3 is CASSQGGTVYEQYF. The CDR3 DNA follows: TGTGCCAGCAGCCAAGGGGGGACAGTTTACGAGCAGTACTTC.

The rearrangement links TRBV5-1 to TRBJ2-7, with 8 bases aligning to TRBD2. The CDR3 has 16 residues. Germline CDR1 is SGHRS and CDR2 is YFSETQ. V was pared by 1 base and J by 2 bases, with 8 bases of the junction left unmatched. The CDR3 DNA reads TGCGCCAGCAGCTTGTTGGGGACTAGAGACACCTACGAGCAGTACTTC. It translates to CASSLLGTRDTYEQYF.

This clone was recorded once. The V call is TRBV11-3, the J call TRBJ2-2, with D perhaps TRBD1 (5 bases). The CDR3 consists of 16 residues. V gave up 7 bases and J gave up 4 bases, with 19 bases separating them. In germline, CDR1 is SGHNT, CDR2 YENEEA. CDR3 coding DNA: TGTGCCAGCAAACCCCCCGCAGGGTGTAGCACCGGGGAGCTGTTTTTT. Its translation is CASKPPAGCSTGELFF.

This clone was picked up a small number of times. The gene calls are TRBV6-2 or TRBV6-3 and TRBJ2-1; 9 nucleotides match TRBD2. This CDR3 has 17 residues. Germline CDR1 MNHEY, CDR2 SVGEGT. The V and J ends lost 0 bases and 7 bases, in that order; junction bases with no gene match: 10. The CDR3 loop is CASSYSGGAGGRNEQFF. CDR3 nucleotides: TGTGCCAGCAGTTACTCCGGGGGTGCGGGAGGGCGGAATGAGCAGTTCTTC.

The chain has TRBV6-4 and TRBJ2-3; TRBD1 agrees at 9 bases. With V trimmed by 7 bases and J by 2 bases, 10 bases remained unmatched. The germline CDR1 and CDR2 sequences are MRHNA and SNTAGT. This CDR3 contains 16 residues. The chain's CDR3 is CASILGTGPLTDTQYF. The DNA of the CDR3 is TGTGCCAGCATTCTTGGGACAGGGCCCCTCACAGATACGCAGTATTTT.

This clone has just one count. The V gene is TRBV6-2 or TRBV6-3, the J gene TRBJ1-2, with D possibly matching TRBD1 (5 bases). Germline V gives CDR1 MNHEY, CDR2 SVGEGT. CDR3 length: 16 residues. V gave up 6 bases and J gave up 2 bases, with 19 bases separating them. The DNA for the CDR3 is TGTGCCAGCAGGCCTCTCGGGGGGACGCGAAACTATGGCTACACCTTC. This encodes CASRPLGGTRNYGYTF.

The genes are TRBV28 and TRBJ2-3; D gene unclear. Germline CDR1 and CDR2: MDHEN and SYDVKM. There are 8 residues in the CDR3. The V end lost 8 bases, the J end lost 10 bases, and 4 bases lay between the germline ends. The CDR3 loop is CASGAQYF. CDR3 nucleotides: TGTGCCAGCGGAGCGCAGTATTTT.

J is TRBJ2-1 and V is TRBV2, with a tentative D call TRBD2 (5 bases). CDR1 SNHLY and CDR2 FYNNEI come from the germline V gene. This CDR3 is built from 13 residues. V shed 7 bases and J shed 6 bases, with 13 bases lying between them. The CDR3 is CASNGIGVNEQFF. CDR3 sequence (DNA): TGTGCCAGCAACGGGATCGGGGTCAATGAGCAGTTCTTC.

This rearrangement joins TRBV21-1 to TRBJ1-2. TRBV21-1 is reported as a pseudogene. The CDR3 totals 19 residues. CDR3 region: CASSKGSVIVRARCYGYTF. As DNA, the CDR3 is TGTGCCAGCAGCAAAGGATCGGTTATCGTGAGGGCGAGGTGCTATGGCTACACCTTC.

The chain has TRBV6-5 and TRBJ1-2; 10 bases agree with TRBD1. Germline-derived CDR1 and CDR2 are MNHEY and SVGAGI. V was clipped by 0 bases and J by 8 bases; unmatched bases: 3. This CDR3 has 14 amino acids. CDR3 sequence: CASSYSDRGNGYTF. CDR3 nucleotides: TGTGCCAGCAGTTACTCGGACAGGGGGAACGGCTACACCTTC.

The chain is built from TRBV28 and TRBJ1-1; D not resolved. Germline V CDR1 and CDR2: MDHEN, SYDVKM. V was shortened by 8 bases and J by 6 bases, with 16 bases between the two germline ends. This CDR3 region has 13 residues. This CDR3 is CASGLRRWPEAFF. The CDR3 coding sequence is TGTGCCAGCGGTCTAAGGAGGTGGCCTGAAGCTTTCTTT.

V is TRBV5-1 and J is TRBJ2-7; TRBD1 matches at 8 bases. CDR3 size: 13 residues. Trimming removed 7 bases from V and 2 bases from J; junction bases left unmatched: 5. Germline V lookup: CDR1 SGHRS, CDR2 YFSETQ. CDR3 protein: CASSGQVTYEQYF. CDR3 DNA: TGCGCCAGCTCGGGACAGGTCACCTACGAGCAGTACTTC.